Shown below are 14 T cell receptor beta chains from a single sample sequenced in a study of control samples from healthy donors and cancer patients. The protocol was immunoSEQ multiplex PCR, while the TCRdb copy is restricted to in-frame clones and leaves out a portion. The table lists 150,000 to 200,000 clones, 80% to 95% of them singletons. Sequences were obtained from blood. The receptors originated from a woman aged 25 to 45 in good health.

Details on this clone: The junction does not match germline at one end; this may be a read error. The V gene is TRBV27, the J gene TRBJ1-6; possible D gene TRBD1, 5 bases. The CDR3 is 15 amino acids. Germline V gives CDR1 MNHEY, CDR2 SMNVEV (reference sequence). The chain's CDR3 is CASSISMGLDSPLHF. CDR3 in DNA: TGTGCCAGCAGTATATCGATGGGGCTTGATTCACCCCTCCACTTT.

The V call is TRBV9, the J call TRBJ2-7; D is perhaps TRBD2 (6 bases). CDR3 length: 13 residues. From germline, CDR1 is SGDLS and CDR2 YYNGEE. The ends were cut back, 0 bases at V and 5 bases at J, with 9 bases in the middle. The CDR3 coding sequence is TGTGCCAGCAGCGTAGTAGGGGAGGACGAGCAGTACTTC. Protein product: CASSVVGEDEQYF.

The V gene is TRBV3-1 (or the pseudogene TRBV3-2), the J gene TRBJ2-1, with 10 bases fitting TRBD2. Losses at the gene ends were 2 bases for V and 4 bases for J; bases not matched to a gene: 8. The CDR3 consists of 17 residues. Germline V gives CDR1 LGHDT, CDR2 YNNKEL (reference sequence). The CDR3 DNA is TGTGCCAGCAGCCAACTGTCTAGCGGGGGACGGTACAATGAGCAGTTCTTC. This codes for CASSQLSSGGRYNEQFF.

The chain combines TRBV7-9 with TRBJ1-4; D is perhaps TRBD1 (6 bases). In germline, CDR1 is SEHNR, CDR2 FQNEAQ (reference sequence). The CDR3 sequence is 13 residues long. The V gene lost 11 bases and the J gene lost 3 bases, with 13 bases spanning the gap. The CDR3 coding sequence is TGTGCCGTCGGGAGGACAGCTAATGAAAAACTGTTTTTT. Its translation is CAVGRTANEKLFF.

The chain couples TRBV5-6 to TRBJ2-7; 14 nucleotides align to TRBD2. V lost 1 base to trimming and J lost 5 bases; unmatched junction nucleotides: 2. Germline loops: CDR1 SGHDT, CDR2 YYEEEE. CDR3 size: 15 residues. The CDR3, as DNA: TGTGCCAGCAGCTTGCGACTAGCGGGAGGGAACGAGCAGTACTTC. Its protein is CASSLRLAGGNEQYF.

The chain employs TRBV19 and TRBJ1-1; possibly TRBD1 for D (5 bases). Germline CDR1 LNHDA, CDR2 SQIVND (reference sequence). The CDR3 extends over 13 amino acids. With 4 bases removed from V and 6 bases from J, the gap between germline ends came to 12 bases. CDR3 residues: CASSTGAPSEAFF. The CDR3 DNA reads TGTGCCAGTAGTACCGGGGCTCCTTCTGAAGCTTTCTTT. The variable domain in full, with the rest retrieved from reference TRBV19 and TRBJ1-1, is DGGITQSPKYLFRKEGQNVTLSCEQNLNHDAMYWYRQDPGQGLRLIYYSQIVNDFQKGDIAEGYSVSREKKESFPLTVTSAQKNPTAFYLCASSTGAPSEAFFGQGTRLTVV.

The gene calls are TRBV4-1 and TRBJ2-5; 7 bases agree with TRBD1. The CDR3 contains 14 residues. Germline CDR1 and CDR2: MGHRA and YSYEKL. V dropped 6 bases and J dropped 3; count of bases not matched to a gene: 7. The CDR3 DNA follows: TGCGCCAGCAGTTCCTCCGACAGGGAAGAGACCCAGTACTTC. Encoded protein: CASSSSDREETQYF.

This clone was found once. The junction shows a germline mismatch at one end, possibly a read error. This chain connects TRBV5-8 to TRBJ2-4, with D maybe TRBD1 (7 bases). This CDR3 region has 15 residues. From germline, CDR1 is SGHTS and CDR2 YDEGEE. The CDR3 loop is CAGSLAGQRRNIQYF. CDR3 coding DNA: TGTGCCGGCAGCTTGGCGGGACAGCGTAGAAACATTCAGTACTTC.

The rearrangement uses TRBV27 and TRBJ1-1; 7 nucleotides align to TRBD1. V dropped 1 base and J dropped 4; count of bases not matched to a gene: 9. The germline gives CDR1 MNHEY, CDR2 SMNVEV (reference sequence). The CDR3 has 16 residues. The CDR3 nucleotides read TGTGCCAGCAGTTTATTACAGGGGCTCGGTGGCACTGAAGCTTTCTTT. Translating it yields CASSLLQGLGGTEAFF.

The chain combines TRBV12-3 or TRBV12-4 with TRBJ2-4, with D perhaps TRBD2 (6 bases). There are 13 residues in the CDR3. V gave up 7 bases and J gave up 15 bases, with 22 bases separating them. The CDR3 nucleotides read TGTGCCAGCACCGTCGGCCTGTCGGGGGTCCTGTACTTC. Translation gives CASTVGLSGVLYF.

This chain connects TRBV25-1 to TRBJ2-1, with TRBD2 matching 10 bases. Germline V lookup: CDR1 MGHDK, CDR2 SYGVNS. The CDR3 has 15 amino acids. J lost 2 bases, V lost 6 bases, and 4 bases had no gene match. The CDR3: CASSLAGETYNEQFF. The CDR3, as DNA: TGTGCCAGCAGCCTAGCGGGAGAGACCTACAATGAGCAGTTCTTC.

The V and J genes are TRBV5-8 and TRBJ2-3, with D maybe TRBD2 (7 bases). Between the trimmed V and J ends, which lost 4 bases and 2 bases, there was a span of 17 bases. This CDR3 has 16 amino acids. CDR1 is SGHTS and CDR2 is YDEGEE in the germline V gene. The CDR3 sequence is CASSPQVAGATDTQYF. The CDR3 nucleotides read TGTGCCAGCAGCCCCCAGGTGGCGGGGGCCACAGATACGCAGTATTTT.

The chain employs TRBV14 and TRBJ2-7, with D possibly matching TRBD2 (6 bases). The CDR3 loop spans 15 amino acids. V lost 1 base to trimming and J lost 4 bases, with 14 bases between them. Germline values: CDR1 SGHDN, CDR2 FVKESK. The CDR3 here is CASSQVYGRTYEQYF. The DNA for the CDR3 is TGTGCCAGCAGCCAAGTTTACGGGAGAACTTACGAGCAGTACTTC. Filled out from reference TRBV14 and TRBJ2-7, the complete variable domain reads EAGVTQFPSHSVIEKGQTVTLRCDPISGHDNLYWYRRVMGKEIKFLLHFVKESKQDESGMPNNRFLAERTGGTYSTLKVQPAELEDSGVYFCASSQVYGRTYEQYFGPGTRLTVT.

The chain links TRBV7-2 to TRBJ1-2; weak D call: TRBD1 (6 bases). The V end was cut by 5 bases, the J end by 3 bases, with 13 bases between. Germline CDR1 reads SGHTA; CDR2 reads FQGNSA. The length of the CDR3 is 14 residues. CDR3 loop: CASSGGRGDYGYTF. In nucleotides, the CDR3 is TGTGCCAGCAGCGGGGGCAGGGGAGACTATGGCTACACCTTC.